Each of the 32 T cell receptor beta chains below was sequenced from the same sample in a study of cytomegalovirus exposure and HLA in healthy donors. PCR primers comprised 60 Vbeta and 13 Jbeta primers. Measured with immunoSEQ multiplex PCR; TCRdb has only the in-frame clones, and not every one. This sample's table reports about 33,000 clones. What was sequenced was PBMCs. Source of these receptors: a woman aged 40-49 years in good health and CMV-seropositive.

The chain links TRBV7-2 to TRBJ1-1, with unresolved D. Germline CDR1 and CDR2: SGHTA and FQGNSA. The CDR3 is made up of 16 amino acids. Deletions cut 6 bases from V and 0 bases from J, with 17 bases between. CDR3 sequence: CASRRLELPMNTEAFF. CDR3 coding DNA: TGTGCCAGCAGACGACTAGAACTACCTATGAACACTGAAGCTTTCTTT.

The chain uses TRBV7-9 and TRBJ1-5, with TRBD1 matching 9 bases. The CDR3 runs to 18 residues. J was trimmed by 1 base and V by 5 bases; bases with no gene match: 12. Germline V gene data show CDR1 as SEHNR and CDR2 as FQNEAQ (reference sequence). CDR3 protein: CASSRWTGDVGSNQPQHF. CDR3 bases: TGTGCCAGCAGCCGGTGGACAGGGGACGTTGGAAGCAATCAGCCCCAGCATTTT.

The rearrangement joins TRBV7-9 to TRBJ2-7, with D possibly being TRBD2 (6 bases). The V and J ends lost 3 bases and 5 bases respectively, with 17 bases between them. The germline V gene has CDR1 SEHNR and CDR2 FQNEAQ (reference sequence). CDR3 length: 15 amino acids. CDR3 sequence (DNA): TGTGCCAGCAGCTTCACGGGAGACATCTTCAACGAGCAGTACTTC. Residues: CASSFTGDIFNEQYF.

The chain joins TRBV9 to TRBJ2-3, with 8 bases lining up with TRBD1. CDR1 and CDR2 from the germline V gene are SGDLS and YYNGEE. The CDR3 is 16 residues long. V was clipped by 4 bases and J by 7 bases; unmatched bases: 14. The CDR3 DNA reads as TGTGCCAGCAGCCCACCCCGTAGGCAGGGGGCATATACGCAGTATTTT. This codes for CASSPPRRQGAYTQYF.

The chain employs TRBV11-3 and TRBJ2-1, with a possible D match to TRBD1 (5 bases). The CDR3 length is 14 residues. Germline lookup yields CDR1 SGHNT and CDR2 YENEEA. V shed 2 bases and J shed 2 bases, with 7 bases lying between them. Here the CDR3 reads CASSLRTPYNEQFF. CDR3 DNA: TGTGCCAGCAGCTTACGGACACCCTACAATGAGCAGTTCTTC. Filled out from reference TRBV11-3 and TRBJ2-1, the complete variable domain reads EAGVVQSPRYKIIEKKQPVAFWCNPISGHNTLYWYLQNLGQGPELLIRYENEEAVDDSQLPKDRFSAERLKGVDSTLKIQPAELGDSAVYLCASSLRTPYNEQFFGPGTRLTVL.

The J gene is TRBJ1-4, the V gene TRBV7-9; no clear D. This CDR3 contains 19 residues. In germline, CDR1 is SEHNR, CDR2 FQNEAQ (reference sequence). V was trimmed by 5 bases and J by 5 bases, leaving 27 bases between them. CDR3 in amino acids: CASSPRPFHSGSFNEKLFF. CDR3 sequence (DNA): TGTGCCAGCAGCCCGAGACCCTTCCATTCGGGATCATTCAATGAAAAACTGTTTTTT.

The genes are TRBV28 and TRBJ1-5; D is undetermined. Germline assignment: CDR1 MDHEN and CDR2 SYDVKM. V lost 6 bases, J lost 6 bases, and 15 bases lay in between. The CDR3 covers 14 residues. The CDR3 nucleotides read TGTGCCAGCAGAACCGGGTCAATCACTCAGCCCCAGCATTTT. Translated: CASRTGSITQPQHF.

V and J are TRBV6-5 and TRBJ1-1; D gene ambiguous. The CDR3 extends over 15 amino acids. V lost 6 bases and J 0 bases, leaving 14 bases between the germline ends. The germline gives CDR1 MNHEY, CDR2 SVGAGI. The CDR3: CASREVAPMNTEAFF. The CDR3 coding sequence is TGTGCCAGCAGGGAGGTGGCTCCAATGAACACTGAAGCTTTCTTT.

The V and J genes are TRBV9 and TRBJ2-5; D perhaps matches TRBD2 (6 bases). The CDR3 contains 15 residues. Germline V lookup: CDR1 SGDLS, CDR2 YYNGEE. The ends were cut back, 4 bases at V and 1 base at J, with 14 bases in the middle. DNA of the CDR3: TGTGCCAGCAGCCCTTTCGTGCGGGGCCAAGAGACCCAGTACTTC. Its translation is CASSPFVRGQETQYF.

V usage is TRBV20-1 and J usage is TRBJ2-1; D unresolved. The CDR3 is 11 residues long. Trimming cost V 4 bases and J 5 bases, with 6 bases left between them. Germline V lookup: CDR1 DFQATT, CDR2 SNEGSKA (reference sequence). This CDR3 reads CSATPDNEQFF. Here the CDR3 DNA reads TGCAGTGCTACCCCCGACAATGAGCAGTTCTTC.

The chain links TRBV7-7 to TRBJ1-2, with D uncertain. V was trimmed by 3 bases and J by 4 bases, leaving 18 bases between them. Germline CDR1 reads SSHAT; CDR2 reads FNYEAQ (reference sequence). This CDR3 spans 16 amino acids. This chain's CDR3 is CASSFAGRLRIYGYTF. In DNA, the CDR3 is TGTGCCAGCAGCTTCGCGGGTAGACTCCGCATCTATGGCTACACCTTC.

The rearrangement uses TRBV13 and TRBJ1-3; no firm D call. Germline CDR1 reads PRHDT; CDR2 reads FYEKMQ (reference sequence). The CDR3 runs to 15 residues. With 0 bases removed from V and 1 base from J, the gap between germline ends came to 7 bases. CDR3 sequence: CASSLGLKSGNTIYF. The CDR3 bases are TGTGCCAGCAGCTTAGGACTAAAATCTGGAAACACCATATATTTT. Together with reference TRBV13 and TRBJ1-3, the CDR3 gives the full variable domain: AAGVIQSPRHLIKEKRETATLKCYPIPRHDTVYWYQQGPGQDPQFLISFYEKMQSDKGSIPDRFSAQQFSDYHSELNMSSLELGDSALYFCASSLGLKSGNTIYFGEGSWLTVV.

The chain combines TRBV28 with TRBJ1-1; a possible D gene is TRBD1 (6 bases). V dropped 5 bases and J dropped 5 bases, with 12 bases sitting between them. This CDR3 spans 13 amino acids. CDR1 and CDR2 from the germline V gene are MDHEN and SYDVKM. The CDR3 loop reads CASSNRARTEAFF. The CDR3 DNA reads TGTGCCAGCAGTAACAGGGCTCGGACTGAAGCTTTCTTT.

V gene TRBV19 combines with J gene TRBJ2-1; 9 positions match TRBD2. The CDR3 loop spans 15 amino acids. Germline loops: CDR1 LNHDA, CDR2 SQIVND (reference sequence). With 3 bases clipped from V and 7 bases from J, the junction kept 7 bases outside the gene matches. This CDR3 reads CASSMVREGLNEQFF. CDR3 DNA sequence: TGTGCCAGTAGTATGGTGCGGGAGGGCCTGAATGAGCAGTTCTTC.

The chain uses TRBV7-9 and TRBJ2-3, with D maybe TRBD1 (6 bases). The ends were cut back, 5 bases at V and 0 bases at J, with 12 bases in the middle. CDR1 and CDR2 (germline): SEHNR, FQNEAQ (reference sequence). The CDR3 has 15 residues. This CDR3 is CASSPGQSSTDTQYF. In nucleotides, the CDR3 is TGTGCCAGCAGCCCAGGACAGTCGAGCACAGATACGCAGTATTTT.

V usage is TRBV2 and J usage is TRBJ2-5; 8 nucleotides line up with TRBD1. CDR1 is SNHLY, CDR2 FYNNEI, per germline. The junction had 4 bases not matched to a gene; V was cut back by 6 bases and J by 1 base. CDR3 size: 14 residues. For the CDR3, the DNA is TGTGCCAGCAGCCGCGACAGGGGCCAAGAGACCCAGTACTTC. It yields the protein CASSRDRGQETQYF.

The chain employs TRBV28 and TRBJ2-6; D is undetermined. The V and J ends lost 7 bases and 0 bases respectively, with 7 bases between them. The CDR3 consists of 14 residues. Germline CDR1 MDHEN, CDR2 SYDVKM. DNA of the CDR3: TGTGCCAGCACCCTCAGCTCTGGGGCCAACGTCCTGACTTTC. Its protein product is CASTLSSGANVLTF. Looking up the rest from reference TRBV28 and TRBJ2-6 gives the full variable domain: DVKVTQSSRYLVKRTGEKVFLECVQDMDHENMFWYRQDPGLGLRLIYFSYDVKMKEKGDIPEGYSVSREKKERFSLILESASTNQTSMYLCASTLSSGANVLTFGAGSRLTVL.

This rearrangement joins TRBV6-1 to TRBJ2-1, with D perhaps matching TRBD1 (6 bases). V lost 4 bases, J lost 0 bases, and 10 bases lay in between. The CDR3 is 15 residues long. Per germline, CDR1 MNHNS and CDR2 SASEGT. CDR3 in DNA: TGTGCCAGCAGTGCCCGGGACACCTCCTACAATGAGCAGTTCTTC. Its protein is CASSARDTSYNEQFF.

The V gene is TRBV10-3, the J gene TRBJ1-2; D gene ambiguous. V lost 2 bases and J lost 3, with 13 bases in between. Germline V gives CDR1 ENHRY, CDR2 SYGVKD. The CDR3 spans 15 residues. CDR3 amino acids: CAISEPWARDYGYTF. The CDR3 DNA sequence: TGTGCCATCAGTGAGCCGTGGGCGAGGGACTATGGCTACACCTTC.

This chain links TRBV30 with TRBJ1-2, with D possibly being TRBD1 (5 bases). The V gene's germline CDR1 is GTSNPN and CDR2 SVGIG (reference sequence). The ends were cut back, 4 bases at V and 8 bases at J, with 14 bases in the middle. The CDR3 consists of 12 residues. CDR3 sequence (DNA): TGTGCCTGGACCCGCGACAGAGTCGGCTACACCTTC. Translated, it gives CAWTRDRVGYTF.

This chain uses TRBV27 with TRBJ1-1; 7 bases match TRBD1. The germline V gene has CDR1 MNHEY and CDR2 SMNVEV (reference sequence). This CDR3 spans 12 amino acids. J was trimmed by 5 bases and V by 5 bases; bases with no gene match: 2. CDR3 coding DNA: TGTGCCAGCAGTCGACAGGGAACTGAAGCTTTCTTT. It codes for CASSRQGTEAFF.

V gene TRBV27 combines with J gene TRBJ2-2; 7 nucleotides line up with TRBD2. The CDR3 contains 15 residues. The junction had 9 bases not matched to a gene; V was cut back by 6 bases and J by 5 bases. Germline V lookup: CDR1 MNHEY, CDR2 SMNVEV (reference sequence). The CDR3 loop reads CASSQAGRGTGELFF. CDR3 DNA: TGTGCCAGCAGCCAAGCGGGACGGGGTACCGGGGAGCTGTTTTTT.

The J gene is TRBJ2-1, the V gene TRBV14, with 7 nucleotides matching TRBD2. Germline CDR1 SGHDN, CDR2 FVKESK. V lost 6 bases and J lost 8; bases outside the gene matches: 13. The CDR3 runs 15 residues. CDR3 loop: CASRQRGRAADEQFF. CDR3 coding DNA: TGTGCCAGCAGACAAAGAGGGAGGGCGGCTGATGAGCAGTTCTTC.

This chain connects TRBV28 to TRBJ1-4; 8 positions match TRBD1. Germline values: CDR1 MDHEN, CDR2 SYDVKM. The ends lost 6 bases at V and 8 bases at J; junction bases unmatched: 11. CDR3 length equals 15 residues. The CDR3 DNA follows: TGTGCCAGCAGCCCACCCGGGACAGGTACCGAAAAACTGTTTTTT. It codes for CASSPPGTGTEKLFF.

This chain joins TRBV12-2 and TRBJ2-2; the listed D gene, TRBD1, was not tested against the DNA. TRBV12-2 is designated a pseudogene. CDR3 length equals 15 residues. CDR3 in amino acids: CASRLQQGHTGELFF. The CDR3 coding sequence is TGTGCAAGTCGCTTGCAACAGGGTCACACCGGGGAGCTGTTTTTT.

V is TRBV5-5 and J is TRBJ1-1; tentatively, D is TRBD1 (5 bases). The ends were cut back, 7 bases at V and 1 base at J, with 17 bases in the middle. The germline V gene encodes CDR1 SGHKS and CDR2 YYEKEE (reference sequence). The CDR3 length is 15 residues. The DNA for the CDR3 is TGTGCCAGCGGCCAGCAGGGCATTCCGAACACTGAAGCTTTCTTT. This sequence encodes CASGQQGIPNTEAFF.

The CDR3 is CASSYDIRNYEQYF. In DNA, the CDR3 is TGTGCCAGCAGTTACGACATCAGAAATTACGAGCAGTACTTC. The chain is built from TRBV6-5 and TRBJ2-7; D not certain. CDR1 is MNHEY, CDR2 SVGAGI, per germline. V was clipped by 2 bases and J by 4 bases, with 12 bases between them. The CDR3 runs to 14 residues.

This sequence joins TRBV5-6 and TRBJ1-2; the D is unclear. The CDR3 is made up of 15 amino acids. V lost 4 bases and J 0 bases, leaving 13 bases between the germline ends. In germline, CDR1 is SGHDT, CDR2 YYEEEE. The CDR3 coding sequence is TGTGCCAGCAGCCTGGGGTACAGAGCTAACTATGGCTACACCTTC. Amino acids: CASSLGYRANYGYTF.

V gene TRBV7-3 combines with J gene TRBJ2-2; 10 bases agree with TRBD1. CDR3 size: 16 residues. Trimming took 4 bases from V and 4 from J; bases not matched to a gene: 6. Germline assignment: CDR1 SGHTA and CDR2 FQGTGA. DNA of the CDR3: TGTGCCAGCAGCTCGACAGGGGGCGGGACCACCGGGGAGCTGTTTTTT. Its protein product is CASSSTGGGTTGELFF.

CDR3 amino acids: CASSQETGGSSTGELFF. The CDR3 nucleotides read TGCGCCAGCAGCCAAGAAACAGGGGGGTCGAGCACCGGGGAGCTGTTTTTT. The gene calls are TRBV4-3 and TRBJ2-2, with 8 bases fitting TRBD1. The junction had 7 bases not matched to a gene; V was cut back by 0 bases and J by 4 bases. Germline V gives CDR1 LGHNA, CDR2 YSLEER. CDR3 size: 17 residues.

The chain recombines TRBV10-1 with TRBJ2-3; TRBD2 agrees at 10 bases. Germline trimming cut 4 bases from V and 2 bases from J; bases unmatched to any gene: 9. Germline loops: CDR1 WNHNN, CDR2 SYGVQD (reference sequence). The CDR3 is 17 residues long. Written as DNA, the CDR3 is TGCGCCAGCAGTGCGGCTAGCGGGGGAGTACCCACAGATACGCAGTATTTT. It yields the protein CASSAASGGVPTDTQYF.

The V call is TRBV18, the J call TRBJ2-7; 8 nucleotides align to TRBD1. J lost 3 bases, V lost 6 bases, and 4 bases had no gene match. CDR1 is KGHSH and CDR2 is LQKENI in the germline V gene. The CDR3 extends over 13 amino acids. The CDR3 sequence: CASSPGQDYEQYF. CDR3 nucleotide sequence: TGTGCCAGCTCCCCGGGACAGGACTACGAGCAGTACTTC.